This entry concerns a single T cell receptor beta chain. Its antigen is unknown. This sample is drawn from a study of CD8 T cells in ankylosing spondylitis. TCRdb re-called the 5' RACE reads through MiXCR, storing one row per CDR3 protein. The data hold roughly 700,000 distinct CDR3 sequences, with under 20% observed a single time. Study observations and caveats: Ankylosing spondylitis blood seemed to carry a telltale TCR beta motif made of about 8 highly homologous variants.

CDR1 SEHNR and CDR2 FQNEAQ come from the germline V gene (reference sequence). CDR3 length: 13 amino acids. V was pared by 6 bases and J by 6 bases, with 4 bases of the junction left unmatched. V and J are TRBV7-9 and TRBJ2-2, with 7 bases identical to TRBD1. This clonotype was obtained from a male donor with ankylosing spondylitis. The sample was blood, either unsorted or a sorted T cell fraction (not recorded which). The CDR3 is CASSKTGAGELFF. The CDR3 DNA follows: TGTGCCAGCAGTAAAACAGGGGCCGGGGAGCTGTTTTTT.